This T cell receptor (beta chain) was identified in a study of immune cell composition in non-small cell lung cancer. Germline V gene lookup returns CDR1 SGHNT and CDR2 YENEEA. The CDR3 is 16 amino acids. V gave up 1 base and J gave up 10 bases; unmatched junction bases: 11. A word on this clone: What it recognizes is unknown.

The study, taken as a whole, reports: Smoking pack-years did not significantly correlate with tumour TCR-beta clonality. Tumour-associated clones >0.5% occurred in approximately 34% of adenocarcinomas, roughly four fifths of squamous.

Sequenced by immunoSEQ multiplex PCR; TCRdb stores in-frame clones only, minus some. The sample lists roughly 15,000 clones; over 70% were seen once. Material: lung tumor tissue. This sequence joins TRBV11-3 and TRBJ2-1; TRBD2 matches 9 bases. The TCR sequence derives from a human donor with non-small cell lung cancer. The CDR3 protein is CASSLGASGRTQEQFF. DNA of the CDR3: TGTGCCAGCAGCTTAGGGGCGAGCGGGAGGACCCAGGAGCAGTTCTTC.